This TCR beta chain derives from a study of T cells in Graves' hyperthyroidism and ophthalmopathy. Amplified TCR beta CDR3 regions derived from RNA transcripts. First-round RT-PCR targeting the TCR CDR3 was performed with the HTBI primer set. One entry per CDR3 protein results from TCRdb running MiXCR on the multiplex PCR reads. Among about 260,000 distinct CDR3 sequences listed, about 16% were seen once. The CDR3 has 15 amino acids. Per germline, CDR1 MNHEY and CDR2 SVGEGT. V was cut by 7 bases and J by 2 bases, with 12 bases left in between. This clonotype came up many times. The chain employs TRBV6-2 or TRBV6-3 and TRBJ2-6; D is ambiguous. The source of this sequence is a woman aged 18 to 35 with Graves' ophthalmopathy. The specimen sequenced was blood. The CDR3 region is CASTYRLPGANVLTF. CDR3 nucleotide sequence: TGTGCCAGCACTTATCGCCTCCCTGGGGCCAACGTCCTGACTTTC.